These 29 T cell receptor beta chains originate from one sample sequenced in a study of shared clonotypes between healthy human individuals (dated by TCRdb to between 2020 and 2021). Library creation used the immunoSEQ multiplex PCR assay. The table comes from immuneACCESS by way of TCRdb, which keeps in-frame sequences with V and J called. Part of the clones is missing from these tables; in studies checked, under half for an unresolved V gene and the rest for unknown reasons. This sample holds about 1 million clones; roughly 80% were observed only once. Jointly, the top ten make up around 1.5% of the sample. The sequencing input was memory CD4+ T cells sorted from blood. According to the study, the label for this sample's cell subset or site signals: CD45RA-negative fraction. These TCRs come from a man between 18 and 29 years old in good health.

The chain links TRBV5-1 to TRBJ2-2, with D unclear. The CDR3 totals 15 residues. Trimming took off 5 bases at V and 3 bases at J, with 14 bases between the two ends. CDR1 and CDR2 (germline): SGHRS, YFSETQ. The CDR3 loop reads CASSTKGGDTGELFF. CDR3 DNA: TGCGCCAGCAGTACAAAGGGCGGCGACACCGGGGAGCTGTTTTTT.

This chain connects TRBV18 to TRBJ1-1; weak D call: TRBD1 (6 bases). The V gene lost 3 bases and the J gene lost 4 bases, with 12 bases spanning the gap. The germline V gene encodes CDR1 KGHSH and CDR2 LQKENI. The CDR3 consists of 14 residues. CDR3 in DNA: TGTGCCAGCTCACCTACCACAGGGTTCACTGAAGCTTTCTTT. Its translation is CASSPTTGFTEAFF. The complete variable domain, with remaining parts taken from reference TRBV18 and TRBJ1-1, reads NAGVMQNPRHLVRRRGQEARLRCSPMKGHSHVYWYRQLPEEGLKFMVYLQKENIIDESGMPKERFSAEFPKEGPSILRIQQVVRGDSAAYFCASSPTTGFTEAFFGQGTRLTVV.

The CDR3 DNA is TGTGCCACCAGCAGAGGTCTAGCGGGCCACACAGATACGCAGTATTTT. It yields the protein CATSRGLAGHTDTQYF. The J gene is TRBJ2-3, the V gene TRBV15; 8 nucleotides align to TRBD2. This CDR3 is 16 amino acids long. The germline CDR1 and CDR2 sequences are LNHNV and YYDKDF (reference sequence). V shed 1 base, J shed 2 bases, and the junction held 5 bases outside the gene matches.

The chain carries TRBV19 and TRBJ1-4; D not resolved. The V gene's germline CDR1 is LNHDA and CDR2 SQIVND (reference sequence). This CDR3 spans 15 amino acids. V was pared by 2 bases and J by 8 bases, with 15 bases between. The CDR3 bases are TGTGCCAGTAGTATAAATGGCCTTTCGGGCGAAAAACTGTTTTTT. Residues: CASSINGLSGEKLFF.

This clone was seen a few times. The chain has TRBV14 and TRBJ1-6, with D tentatively TRBD1 (6 bases). The CDR3 is 15 amino acids. The germline V gene encodes CDR1 SGHDN and CDR2 FVKESK. Deletions cut 3 bases from V and 4 bases from J, with 10 bases between. The CDR3 nucleotides read TGTGCCAGCAGCCATGGAACAGGGTATAATTCACCCCTCCACTTT. Translation gives CASSHGTGYNSPLHF.

This clone was found once. The chain joins TRBV7-9 to TRBJ1-4, with D perhaps matching TRBD1 (6 bases). V lost 3 bases, J lost 4 bases, and 9 bases lay in between. This CDR3 comprises 14 residues. Germline CDR1 reads SEHNR; CDR2 reads FQNEAQ (reference sequence). CDR3 DNA sequence: TGTGCCAGCAGCTTGTCAGGGGTTAATGAAAAACTGTTTTTT. It is translated as CASSLSGVNEKLFF.

With respect to this clone: A far larger clone is one base from this, pointing to a likely read error. This chain uses TRBV27 with TRBJ2-7; the match to TRBD1 covers 7 bases. CDR3 length: 14 residues. Germline CDR1 MNHEY, CDR2 SMNVEV (reference sequence). The CDR3 reads CAGSPNRQGSEQYF. The CDR3, as DNA: TGTGCCGGCAGTCCAAACCGACAGGGTTCCGAGCAGTACTTC.

The V gene is TRBV30, the J gene TRBJ2-7, with 7 bases identical to TRBD2. Germline V gives CDR1 GTSNPN, CDR2 SVGIG (reference sequence). The CDR3 is 15 amino acids. The V and J ends lost 0 bases and 0 bases, in that order; junction bases with no gene match: 5. The DNA of the CDR3 is TGTGCCTGGAGTGTACCAGGCGGGGGCTCCTACGAGCAGTACTTC. Translating gives CAWSVPGGGSYEQYF.

The J gene is TRBJ2-1, the V gene TRBV6-5; 12 nucleotides agree with TRBD1. The CDR3 has 16 residues. Germline V gene data show CDR1 as MNHEY and CDR2 as SVGAGI. The V segment lost 4 bases and the J segment 7 bases; nucleotides outside the gene matches: 8. CDR3 bases: TGTGCCAGCAGTTTCCCGGGACAGGGGGCTGGGAATGAGCAGTTCTTC. Translating gives CASSFPGQGAGNEQFF.

The chain joins TRBV6-6 to TRBJ2-3; D is perhaps TRBD1 (6 bases). V dropped 4 bases and J dropped 5 bases, with 13 bases sitting between them. This CDR3 region has 14 residues. CDR1 MNHNY and CDR2 SVGAGI come from the germline V gene (reference sequence). CDR3 coding DNA: TGTGCCAGCAGTTCGGGACACAGCGGAGATACGCAGTATTTT. Protein sequence: CASSSGHSGDTQYF.

The chain links TRBV28 to TRBJ1-2; D is ambiguous. V gave up 3 bases and J gave up 3 bases, with 8 bases separating them. The CDR3 totals 13 residues. Germline assignment: CDR1 MDHEN and CDR2 SYDVKM. CDR3 nucleotides: TGTGCCAGCAGTTTGTACGGCCACTATGGCTACACCTTC. It translates to CASSLYGHYGYTF.

This chain connects TRBV5-4 to TRBJ2-5, with D tentatively TRBD2 (5 bases). Per the germline V gene, CDR1 is SGHNT and CDR2 is YYREEE (reference sequence). Trimming pared 0 bases from V and 5 bases from J, leaving 14 bases between. This CDR3 is built from 15 residues. The chain's CDR3 is CASSLASGMGETQYF. The CDR3 DNA sequence: TGTGCCAGCAGCTTGGCCTCGGGGATGGGGGAGACCCAGTACTTC.

This chain joins TRBV10-3 and TRBJ2-7; 13 nucleotides agree with TRBD2. Germline V gives CDR1 ENHRY, CDR2 SYGVKD. The CDR3 extends over 15 amino acids. With 8 bases clipped from V and 2 bases from J, the junction kept 6 bases outside the gene matches. The CDR3 nucleotides are TGTGCCATCGGACTAGCGGGAGATCCGGCCTACGAGCAGTACTTC. Its protein is CAIGLAGDPAYEQYF.

This clone was counted between two and nine times. The rearrangement joins TRBV2 to TRBJ2-3, with D unclear. This CDR3 comprises 14 residues. Germline CDR1 is SNHLY and CDR2 is FYNNEI. V shed 0 bases and J shed 4 bases, with 8 bases lying between them. The CDR3 DNA reads as TGTGCCAGCAGTGAAGCGCTTCACTCAGATACGCAGTATTTT. It translates to CASSEALHSDTQYF.

In DNA form, the CDR3 reads TGTGCCAGCAGCTTGCCTAGCGGGAGCGGGGAGTCCTACGAGCAGTACTTC. Translated, it gives CASSLPSGSGESYEQYF. This chain uses TRBV5-4 with TRBJ2-7, with TRBD2 matching 10 bases. J lost 1 base, V lost 1 base, and 8 bases had no gene match. The CDR3 is 17 amino acids. Germline CDR1 and CDR2: SGHNT and YYREEE (reference sequence).

CDR3 sequence reads: CASSRAGQYGYTF. As DNA, the CDR3 is TGTGCCAGTAGTAGGGCAGGGCAATATGGCTACACCTTC. This chain joins TRBV19 and TRBJ1-2, with a possible D match to TRBD1 (5 bases). Germline V gene lookup returns CDR1 LNHDA and CDR2 SQIVND (reference sequence). Trimming shortened V by 4 bases and J by 5 bases, and 11 bases separated the two germline ends. The CDR3 is made up of 13 amino acids.

On this clone: With a far larger clone one base away, a read error is the likely cause. This sequence joins TRBV28 and TRBJ1-3; a possible D gene is TRBD1 (6 bases). The CDR3 loop spans 17 amino acids. CDR1 and CDR2 (germline): MDHEN, SYDVKM. V lost 3 bases, J lost 0 bases, and 15 bases lay in between. The CDR3 sequence is CASSFSYGGYSGNTIYF. The CDR3 bases are TGTGCCAGCAGTTTTTCGTATGGGGGCTACTCTGGAAACACCATATATTTT.

The J gene is TRBJ2-6, the V gene TRBV7-9, with 12 bases that match TRBD1. Germline-derived CDR1 and CDR2 are SEHNR and FQNEAQ (reference sequence). The CDR3 runs 16 residues. The V and J ends lost 6 bases and 2 bases, in that order; junction bases with no gene match: 2. The CDR3 region has the DNA TGTGCCAGCAGAGGGACAGGGGGCGCTGGGGCCAACGTCCTGACTTTC. Amino acid sequence: CASRGTGGAGANVLTF.

The chain joins TRBV7-9 to TRBJ2-5; D might be TRBD1 or TRBD2, each matching 5 bases. The germline gives CDR1 SEHNR, CDR2 FQNEAQ (reference sequence). The CDR3 has 12 residues. The germline V and J ends were trimmed by 2 bases and 10 bases, with 11 bases remaining between them. DNA of the CDR3: TGTGCCAGCAGCTTATCACTGGGGGACCAGTACTTC. The encoded protein is CASSLSLGDQYF.

The chain recombines TRBV7-9 with TRBJ2-1, with D possibly matching TRBD1 (5 bases). The V and J ends lost 3 bases and 9 bases respectively, with 9 bases between them. Germline V CDR1 and CDR2: SEHNR, FQNEAQ (reference sequence). The CDR3 extends over 12 amino acids. The CDR3 sequence: CASSFGAGEQFF. The CDR3 region has the DNA TGTGCCAGCAGCTTTGGGGCAGGTGAGCAGTTCTTC.

This chain joins TRBV9 and TRBJ2-1; 12 nucleotides line up with TRBD2. The CDR3 is 16 amino acids. V was pared by 4 bases and J by 8 bases, with 10 bases of the junction left unmatched. In germline, CDR1 is SGDLS, CDR2 YYNGEE. CDR3 residues: CASSPRPSGREDEQFF. CDR3 in DNA: TGTGCCAGCAGCCCGAGGCCTAGCGGGAGGGAGGATGAGCAGTTCTTC.

Worth noting for this clone: Other DNA sequences in the same sample also yield this CDR3. The chain couples TRBV7-2 to TRBJ1-1; 7 bases match TRBD1. Germline values: CDR1 SGHTA, CDR2 FQGNSA. V gave up 6 bases and J gave up 2 bases; unmatched junction bases: 3. This CDR3 comprises 13 residues. The CDR3 DNA reads as TGTGCCAGCAGTCGACAGGGCAACACTGAAGCTTTCTTT. Translating gives CASSRQGNTEAFF.

The V gene is TRBV5-1, the J gene TRBJ2-3, with 9 bases matching TRBD1. CDR1 and CDR2 (germline): SGHRS, YFSETQ. V lost 7 bases and J lost 2; bases outside the gene matches: 5. The CDR3 length is 14 residues. DNA of the CDR3: TGCGCCAGCGCTAGGGACAGGGCCACAGATACGCAGTATTTT. Translating gives CASARDRATDTQYF.

This clone has a handful of counts. V is TRBV15 and J is TRBJ1-2; 7 bases are shared with TRBD1. The germline V gene encodes CDR1 LNHNV and CDR2 YYDKDF (reference sequence). The CDR3 consists of 16 residues. Losses at the gene ends were 0 bases for V and 8 bases for J; bases not matched to a gene: 12. In DNA, the CDR3 is TGTGCCACCAGCAGAGACCGGGACAGACTCAGTGGAGGCTACACCTTC. Encoded protein: CATSRDRDRLSGGYTF.

The genes are TRBV4-1 and TRBJ1-2; weak D call: TRBD1 (5 bases). The CDR3 consists of 18 residues. Germline values: CDR1 MGHRA, CDR2 YSYEKL. V was clipped by 3 bases and J by 4 bases, with 24 bases between them. For the CDR3, the DNA is TGCGCCAGCAGCCAGTCAGGGTCGGGGTCGGGGGAGAGCTATGGCTACACCTTC. Protein: CASSQSGSGSGESYGYTF.

This clone was recorded a few times. The chain combines TRBV7-9 with TRBJ2-1, with 11 nucleotides matching TRBD2. The CDR3 consists of 16 residues. V was clipped by 6 bases and J by 9 bases; unmatched bases: 13. Germline CDR1 and CDR2: SEHNR and FQNEAQ (reference sequence). The CDR3 coding sequence is TGTGCCAGCAGGCCCAAGGGGATAGCGGGGGGGATTGAGCAGTTCTTC. Its protein product is CASRPKGIAGGIEQFF.

This chain uses TRBV7-6 with TRBJ2-2; D is ambiguous. Germline V lookup: CDR1 SGHVS, CDR2 FNYEAQ. CDR3 size: 14 residues. With 1 base removed from V and 7 bases from J, the gap between germline ends came to 10 bases. The CDR3 region has the DNA TGTGCCAGCAGCTTAGGCTCCAACGGCGGGGAGCTGTTTTTT. As protein: CASSLGSNGGELFF.

The chain employs TRBV6-6 and TRBJ2-6; 7 bases are shared with TRBD1. The V gene end was trimmed by 8 bases and the J gene end by 3 bases; junction bases not matched to a gene: 4. This CDR3 region has 14 residues. CDR1 is MNHNY and CDR2 is SVGAGI in the germline V gene (reference sequence). CDR3: CASVGTDGANVLTF. The CDR3 DNA sequence: TGTGCCAGCGTGGGGACAGATGGGGCCAACGTCCTGACTTTC.

V is TRBV10-1 and J is TRBJ1-1; D gene uncertain. The germline CDR1 and CDR2 sequences are WNHNN and SYGVQD (reference sequence). V lost 7 bases and J 1 base, leaving 13 bases between the germline ends. This CDR3 contains 14 residues. The CDR3 spells CASIPPKANTEAFF. As DNA, the CDR3 is TGCGCCAGCATTCCGCCCAAAGCGAACACTGAAGCTTTCTTT.